This T cell receptor beta chain was obtained from a study of T cell clonotyping in hematopoietic cell transplantation. Overall study results and limits: Recipient TCR diversity dropped after transplant; expanded clonotypes rose from day 30 to 180. Few recipient clonotypes overlapped donors; over 97% were de novo at given depth. CD4 and CD8 repertoire contributions could not be separated without sorting.

Libraries were prepared by immunoSEQ multiplex PCR; TCRdb keeps only in-frame clonotypes and omits some of them. The sample holds tens of thousands of clones, 90% to 97% seen once. About this clone itself: Antigen: not known.

Sample time point: recipient sample about 28 days before transplant, after cytoreduction. Recipients were bled about 28 days pretransplant and at posttransplant days 30, 100, 180. The germline gives CDR1 LNHDA, CDR2 SQIVND (reference sequence). V was cut by 9 bases and J by 8 bases, with 16 bases left in between. CDR3 length: 13 residues. The clonotype comes from a woman between 45 and 65 years old with acute myeloid leukemia. Some clones in this sample may be carry-over from other donors' samples. The sample consisted of peripheral blood mononuclear cells, taken before stem cell transplant. This chain joins TRBV19 and TRBJ1-4; D remains ambiguous. The CDR3 spells CASSLGRKEKLFF. Written as DNA, the CDR3 is TGTGCCAGCTCCTTGGGGAGGAAGGAAAAACTGTTTTTT.